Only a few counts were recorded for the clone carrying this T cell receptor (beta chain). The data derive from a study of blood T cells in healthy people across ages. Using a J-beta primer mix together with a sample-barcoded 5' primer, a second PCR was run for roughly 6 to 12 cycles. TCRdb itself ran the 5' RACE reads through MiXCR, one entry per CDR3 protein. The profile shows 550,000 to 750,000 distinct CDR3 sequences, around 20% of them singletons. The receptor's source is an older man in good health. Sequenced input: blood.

This CDR3 is CASSARRNSNQPQHF. For the CDR3, the DNA is TGTGCCAGCAGCGCTCGACGGAATAGCAATCAGCCCCAGCATTTT. The chain combines TRBV13 with TRBJ1-5; D gene uncertain. With 5 bases removed from V and 0 bases from J, the gap between germline ends came to 11 bases. This CDR3 contains 15 residues. Germline V gene sequence: CDR1 PRHDT, CDR2 FYEKMQ (reference sequence).